This record looks at one T cell receptor (beta chain) sequence and its context. Clones were read by immunoSEQ multiplex PCR, and TCRdb kept only the in-frame ones, dropping some. The sample contains about 80,000 clones, roughly four fifths of which appear only once. These data come from a study of blood T cell repertoires in COVID-19. This CDR3 is built from 16 residues. Germline CDR1 is SGDLS and CDR2 is YYNGEE. V was clipped by 4 bases and J by 7 bases, with 20 bases between them. Sequenced input: peripheral blood. The TCR comes from a man between 65 and 85 years old with active or convalescent COVID-19. The chain carries TRBV9 and TRBJ2-2; D might be TRBD2 (5 bases). This CDR3 is CASSPGLLADGGELFF. The CDR3 coding sequence is TGTGCCAGCAGCCCAGGACTGTTGGCGGACGGCGGGGAGCTGTTTTTT.